Below, 7 T cell receptor beta chains from the same sample are listed, as sequenced in a study of cytomegalovirus exposure and HLA in healthy donors. It was with 60 Vbeta and 13 Jbeta primers that the PCR ran. Measured with immunoSEQ multiplex PCR; TCRdb has only the in-frame clones, and not every one. This table holds 110,000 or so clones, around 66% found once. Sequencing input: PBMCs. Every receptor here comes from a man aged 18-30 years in good health and CMV-seropositive.

The CDR3: CASSLSSGQGINEQYF. CDR3 sequence (DNA): TGTGCCAGCAGTTTATCATCAGGACAGGGGATAAACGAGCAGTACTTC. This sequence joins TRBV27 and TRBJ2-7, with 9 bases identical to TRBD1. V lost 0 bases and J lost 5; bases outside the gene matches: 8. The CDR3 consists of 16 residues. Germline-derived CDR1 and CDR2 are MNHEY and SMNVEV (reference sequence).

Comments on this clone: A read error may produce the germline difference seen at one junction end. This chain uses TRBV7-9 with TRBJ1-1, with D perhaps matching TRBD1 (5 bases). This CDR3 contains 16 residues. CDR1 is SEHNR, CDR2 FQNEAQ, per germline (reference sequence). The CDR3 sequence: CSSSTGPGLENTEAFF. The CDR3, as DNA: TGTTCCAGCAGCACGGGCCCAGGGTTGGAGAACACTGAAGCTTTCTTT.

The chain recombines TRBV10-2 with TRBJ2-7; 8 nucleotides match TRBD2. Trimming removed 8 bases from V and 6 bases from J; junction bases left unmatched: 9. CDR1 is WSHSY and CDR2 is SAAADI in the germline V gene. The CDR3 covers 13 residues. Here the CDR3 reads CASGTGGPGEQYF. In nucleotides, the CDR3 is TGCGCCAGCGGGACGGGGGGGCCGGGCGAGCAGTACTTC.

This clone was observed a few times. The V and J genes are TRBV5-1 and TRBJ2-3, with 8 nucleotides matching TRBD2. V dropped 0 bases and J dropped 2; count of bases not matched to a gene: 11. This CDR3 is built from 18 residues. Germline V gene lookup returns CDR1 SGHRS and CDR2 YFSETQ. DNA for the CDR3: TGCGCCAGCAGCTTGGACCGGGGGGGCCTTCGTAACACAGATACGCAGTATTTT. Encoded protein: CASSLDRGGLRNTDTQYF.

The V call is TRBV6-1, the J call TRBJ1-6; 8 bases line up with TRBD1. After removal of 5 bases from V and 7 bases from J, the junction contained 4 bases not matched to a gene. Per the germline V gene, CDR1 is MNHNS and CDR2 is SASEGT. The CDR3 has 14 amino acids. The CDR3 sequence is CASSRTGMNSPLHF. In nucleotides, the CDR3 is TGTGCCAGCAGTCGGACAGGGATGAATTCACCCCTCCACTTT.

This clone was counted a few times. J is TRBJ1-3 and V is TRBV5-1, with 11 bases that match TRBD1. CDR1 is SGHRS and CDR2 is YFSETQ in the germline V gene. The junction had 3 bases not matched to a gene; V was cut back by 8 bases and J by 2 bases. The CDR3 length is 14 residues. The CDR3 nucleotides read TGCGCCAGTGGACAGGGGGCGGCTGGAAACACCATATATTTT. Amino acids: CASGQGAAGNTIYF.

The chain carries TRBV2 and TRBJ2-2, with 8 bases lining up with TRBD1. V lost 5 bases to trimming and J lost 0 bases; unmatched junction nucleotides: 2. CDR3 length equals 15 residues. CDR1 SNHLY and CDR2 FYNNEI come from the germline V gene. The DNA of the CDR3 is TGTGCCAGCAGTAAGGACAGGGCGAACACCGGGGAGCTGTTTTTT. Encoded protein: CASSKDRANTGELFF. Full variable domain (remainder filled in from reference TRBV2 and TRBJ2-2): EPEVTQTPSHQVTQMGQEVILRCVPISNHLYFYWYRQILGQKVEFLVSFYNNEISEKSEIFDDQFSVERPDGSNFTLKIRSTKLEDSAMYFCASSKDRANTGELFFGEGSRLTVL.